One sample yielded the 15 T cell receptor beta chains listed below, sequenced in a study of shared clonotypes between healthy human individuals. Produced via immunoSEQ multiplex PCR; TCRdb's table is partial and in-frame only. The sample holds about 600,000 clones, roughly 98% seen once. CD45RO-negative cells were positively selected for CCR7, leaving out terminally differentiated effector memory CD45RA+ cells. The sequenced sample consisted of naive CD8+ T cells sorted from blood. The receptors derive from a man aged 30 to 39 in good health.

V and J are TRBV27 and TRBJ2-1, with 10 bases lining up with TRBD2. The CDR3 consists of 16 residues. The V gene's germline CDR1 is MNHEY and CDR2 SMNVEV (reference sequence). V lost 2 bases to trimming and J lost 9 bases; unmatched junction nucleotides: 10. In DNA, the CDR3 is TGTGCCAGCAGTTTACCGGGACTAGCGACTACCGGTGAGCAGTTCTTC. Translated, it gives CASSLPGLATTGEQFF.

The chain has TRBV4-3 and TRBJ2-3; TRBD1 might be the D (5 bases). Trimming left V 3 bases short and J 6 bases short, with 10 bases between. CDR3 length equals 13 residues. Germline CDR1 and CDR2: LGHNA and YSLEER. Here the CDR3 reads CASSHRADDTQYF. For the CDR3, the DNA is TGCGCCAGCAGCCACAGGGCAGACGATACGCAGTATTTT.

The chain employs TRBV29-1 and TRBJ2-7, with no clear D. CDR3 size: 14 residues. Trimming left V 3 bases short and J 2 bases short, with 14 bases between. The V gene's germline CDR1 is SQVTM and CDR2 ANQGSEA. The CDR3 loop is CSVDIDQEPYEQYF. CDR3 nucleotides: TGCAGCGTTGATATAGATCAAGAGCCCTACGAGCAGTACTTC.

The chain is built from TRBV4-1 and TRBJ2-2, with D uncertain. Germline lookup yields CDR1 MGHRA and CDR2 YSYEKL. Trimming pared 4 bases from V and 7 bases from J, leaving 10 bases between. The CDR3 loop spans 13 amino acids. The CDR3 here is CASSPEIGGELFF. In DNA form, the CDR3 reads TGCGCCAGCAGCCCAGAAATCGGCGGGGAGCTGTTTTTT.

The V call is TRBV5-5, the J call TRBJ2-7, with D possibly called TRBD1 or TRBD2 (5 bases each). V was trimmed by 1 base and J by 5 bases, leaving 13 bases between them. The CDR3 has 14 residues. Germline V gives CDR1 SGHKS, CDR2 YYEKEE (reference sequence). CDR3 DNA: TGTGCCAGCAGCTTGCTGGTAGGGACGCACGAGCAGTACTTC. It translates to CASSLLVGTHEQYF.

This chain joins TRBV4-1 and TRBJ1-5; weak D call: TRBD1 (6 bases). The CDR3 spans 15 residues. Germline CDR1 and CDR2: MGHRA and YSYEKL. The germline V and J ends were trimmed by 1 base and 2 bases, with 9 bases remaining between them. The CDR3 region has the DNA TGCGCCAGCAGCCAAGCCAGGGGACGCAATCAGCCCCAGCATTTT. Amino acids: CASSQARGRNQPQHF.

The chain uses TRBV27 and TRBJ1-2; weak D call: TRBD1 (6 bases). V dropped 4 bases and J dropped 6 bases, with 12 bases sitting between them. The germline V gene has CDR1 MNHEY and CDR2 SMNVEV (reference sequence). The CDR3 has 13 amino acids. The CDR3 coding sequence is TGTGCCAGCAGTTCGGGAACAGGGCATGGCTACACCTTC. This gives the protein CASSSGTGHGYTF.

This sequence joins TRBV14 and TRBJ1-3, with D possibly being TRBD1 (5 bases). Trimming cost V 1 base and J 1 base, with 14 bases left between them. This CDR3 contains 17 residues. Germline V gives CDR1 SGHDN, CDR2 FVKESK. CDR3 sequence (DNA): TGTGCCAGCAGCCAAGTGGCCGGGGGAGATTCTGGAAACACCATATATTTT. Translation gives CASSQVAGGDSGNTIYF. Complete variable domain (other parts from reference TRBV14 and TRBJ1-3): EAGVTQFPSHSVIEKGQTVTLRCDPISGHDNLYWYRRVMGKEIKFLLHFVKESKQDESGMPNNRFLAERTGGTYSTLKVQPAELEDSGVYFCASSQVAGGDSGNTIYFGEGSWLTVV.

The V and J genes are TRBV19 and TRBJ2-1; tentative D call: TRBD2 (6 bases). Germline assignment: CDR1 LNHDA and CDR2 SQIVND (reference sequence). The CDR3 length is 13 residues. V was cut by 5 bases and J by 2 bases, with 7 bases left in between. The CDR3 DNA reads TGTGCCAGTAGTGCGGGACCCTACAATGAGCAGTTCTTC. Amino acids: CASSAGPYNEQFF.

V usage is TRBV5-4 and J usage is TRBJ2-1; weak D call: TRBD2 (6 bases). The CDR3 is made up of 13 amino acids. Trimming cost V 3 bases and J 8 bases, with 12 bases left between them. Germline CDR1 SGHNT, CDR2 YYREEE (reference sequence). The CDR3, as DNA: TGTGCCAGCAGCTCGGCGGGAAGGGATGAGCAGTTCTTC. Its translation: CASSSAGRDEQFF. The entire variable domain, with the rest obtained from reference TRBV5-4 and TRBJ2-1, is as follows: ETGVTQSPTHLIKTRGQQVTLRCSSQSGHNTVSWYQQALGQGPQFIFQYYREEENGRGNFPPRFSGLQFPNYSSELNVNALELDDSALYLCASSSAGRDEQFFGPGTRLTVL.

The gene calls are TRBV6-5 and TRBJ2-7, with 8 bases identical to TRBD1. Trimming cost V 2 bases and J 3 bases; bases outside gene matches: 3. Germline V CDR1 and CDR2: MNHEY, SVGAGI. The CDR3 is made up of 14 amino acids. The DNA of the CDR3 is TGTGCCAGCAGTTACAGGGGACAGGACTACGAGCAGTACTTC. It is translated as CASSYRGQDYEQYF.

V and J are TRBV7-6 and TRBJ1-2; D gene ambiguous. Germline CDR1 and CDR2: SGHVS and FNYEAQ. Trimming removed 5 bases at V and 6 bases at J, with 16 bases between. CDR3 length: 14 residues. CDR3: CASSKTKGRDGYTF. CDR3 nucleotides: TGTGCCAGCAGCAAAACAAAGGGTAGAGATGGCTACACCTTC.

The V and J genes are TRBV7-6 and TRBJ2-3, with a weak D call TRBD1 (5 bases). Deletions cut 5 bases from V and 4 bases from J, with 19 bases between. CDR1 is SGHVS and CDR2 is FNYEAQ in the germline V gene. CDR3 length: 16 residues. CDR3 DNA sequence: TGTGCCAGCAGCCAATCTTCAGGGAATTACCCAGATACGCAGTATTTT. Translated, it gives CASSQSSGNYPDTQYF. Full variable domain (outside the CDR3, taken from reference TRBV7-6 and TRBJ2-3): GAGVSQSPRYKVTKRGQDVALRCDPISGHVSLYWYRQALGQGPEFLTYFNYEAQQDKSGLPNDRFSAERPEGSISTLTIQRTEQRDSAMYRCASSQSSGNYPDTQYFGPGTRLTVL.

The chain employs TRBV5-1 and TRBJ2-3; perhaps TRBD1 as D (5 bases). This CDR3 has 14 residues. From germline, CDR1 is SGHRS and CDR2 YFSETQ. V gave up 2 bases and J gave up 3 bases, with 10 bases separating them. In DNA, the CDR3 is TGCGCCAGCAGCTTCGCCAGGGTAACAGATACGCAGTATTTT. This gives the protein CASSFARVTDTQYF.

V and J are TRBV7-9 and TRBJ2-1; D perhaps matches TRBD2 (5 bases). The CDR3 length is 14 residues. Germline V CDR1 and CDR2: SEHNR, FQNEAQ (reference sequence). Trimming took 6 bases from V and 8 from J, leaving 17 bases between them. The CDR3 sequence is CASSRASMGDEQFF. The DNA of the CDR3 is TGTGCCAGCAGTAGGGCTAGCATGGGAGATGAGCAGTTCTTC.